Below, one T cell receptor (beta chain) is given with its context. The data originate from a study of blood T cell repertoires in COVID-19. The wider study: Nucleic acid was either cDNA or gDNA, and it came from T cells, B-cell-depleted T cells, or PBMCs.

The data were produced by immunoSEQ multiplex PCR, yet TCRdb's version contains in-frame clones alone and is incomplete. The top ten clones hold over 1.2% of a sample with 200,000 to 300,000 clones, over 80% of them seen once. The sequenced sample was peripheral blood. This sequence originates from a woman between 40 and 50 years old who had recovered from COVID-19.

The CDR3 coding sequence is TGTGCCAGCAGCAGGGGACAGCAAAACTCTGGAAACACCATATATTTT. Translating gives CASSRGQQNSGNTIYF. V and J are TRBV5-4 and TRBJ1-3, with 7 bases matching TRBD1. Trimming took 4 bases from V and 0 from J; bases not matched to a gene: 7. The CDR3 covers 16 residues. Germline V gene lookup returns CDR1 SGHNT and CDR2 YYREEE (reference sequence).